This T cell receptor beta chain was sequenced for a study of cytomegalovirus exposure and HLA in healthy donors. Study-level points and caveats: Roughly 170 TCR beta chains were listed as cytomegalovirus-associated. HLA restriction was apparent for most CMV-associated TCR beta chains in a later analysis.

The CDR3 is 13 amino acids. V shed 4 bases and J 2 bases; nucleotides not matched to a gene: 4. Germline V gene lookup returns CDR1 SQVTM and CDR2 ANQGSEA. The study ran its PCR with 60 Vbeta and 13 Jbeta primers. Using immunoSEQ multiplex PCR, the repertoire was profiled, and TCRdb retains in-frame clones only, with some absent. The sample contains over 130,000 clones, over 75% of which appear only once. In the case of this clone: Its matching antigen is unknown.

The TCR was taken from a male donor in good health and CMV-seronegative. Sequencing was carried out using PBMCs. The V and J genes are TRBV29-1 and TRBJ2-7, with 8 bases lining up with TRBD2. The CDR3 region is CSVGAGEAYEQYF. CDR3 bases: TGCAGCGTTGGAGCGGGGGAGGCCTACGAGCAGTACTTC.